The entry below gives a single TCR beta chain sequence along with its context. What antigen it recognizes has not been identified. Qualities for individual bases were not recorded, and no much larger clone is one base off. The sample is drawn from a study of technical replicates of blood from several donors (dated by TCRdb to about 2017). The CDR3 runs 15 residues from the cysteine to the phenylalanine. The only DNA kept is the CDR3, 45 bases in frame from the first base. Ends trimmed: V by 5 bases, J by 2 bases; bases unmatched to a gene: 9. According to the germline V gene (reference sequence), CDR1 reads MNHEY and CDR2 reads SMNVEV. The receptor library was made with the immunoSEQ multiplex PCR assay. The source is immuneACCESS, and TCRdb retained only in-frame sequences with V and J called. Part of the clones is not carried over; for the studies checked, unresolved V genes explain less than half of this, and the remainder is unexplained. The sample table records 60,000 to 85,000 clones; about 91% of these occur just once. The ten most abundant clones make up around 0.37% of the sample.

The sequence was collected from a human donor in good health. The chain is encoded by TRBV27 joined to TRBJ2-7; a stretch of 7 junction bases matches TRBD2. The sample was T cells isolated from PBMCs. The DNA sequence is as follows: TGTGCCAGCAGTCCCGGGGCAGGGAGGGCCTACGAGCAGTACTTC. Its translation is CASSPGAGRAYEQYF.